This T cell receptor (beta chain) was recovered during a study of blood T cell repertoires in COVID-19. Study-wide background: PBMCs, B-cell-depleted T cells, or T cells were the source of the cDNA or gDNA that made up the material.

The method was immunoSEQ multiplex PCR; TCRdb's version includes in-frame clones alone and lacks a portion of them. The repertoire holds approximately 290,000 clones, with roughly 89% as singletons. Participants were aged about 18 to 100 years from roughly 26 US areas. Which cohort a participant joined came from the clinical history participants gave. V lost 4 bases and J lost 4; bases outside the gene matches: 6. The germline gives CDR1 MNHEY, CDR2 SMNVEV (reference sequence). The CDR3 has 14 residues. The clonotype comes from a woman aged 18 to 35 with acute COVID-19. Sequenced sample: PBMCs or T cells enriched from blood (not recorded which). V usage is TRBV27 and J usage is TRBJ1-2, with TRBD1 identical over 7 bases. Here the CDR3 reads CASSSTRTGYGYTF. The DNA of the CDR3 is TGTGCCAGCAGTTCCACCCGGACAGGCTATGGCTACACCTTC.